This record concerns one T cell receptor beta chain sequence. J lost 2 bases, V lost 7 bases, and 11 bases had no gene match. The CDR3 contains 16 residues. CDR1 SGHNT and CDR2 YYREEE come from the germline V gene (reference sequence). The data were taken from a study of blood T cell repertoires in COVID-19. In the study overall: Donors in the United States, Italy and Spain gave samples during acute or convalescent COVID-19. PBMCs, B-cell-depleted T cells, or T cells were the source of the cDNA or gDNA that made up the material.

Study processing details: It was from reference gene primer amplification that nucleated cell counts were estimated. Data came from immunoSEQ multiplex PCR; TCRdb stores just in-frame clones and leaves some out. Clone size and V and J calls were adopted from that table, with D and trimming inferred from the DNA. The sample lists about 220,000 clones; over 75% were seen once. The source of this sequence is a woman aged 18-35 years in a cohort exposed to, infected with or recovered from COVID-19 (not recorded which). The sample consisted of PBMCs or T cells enriched from blood (not recorded which). V and J are TRBV5-4 and TRBJ1-2; TRBD1 agrees at 10 bases. The DNA of the CDR3 is TGTGCCAGCGCGCCGGGACAGGGGTTTCTGAACTATGGCTACACCTTC. It is translated as CASAPGQGFLNYGYTF. The entire variable domain, with the rest obtained from reference TRBV5-4 and TRBJ1-2, is as follows: ETGVTQSPTHLIKTRGQQVTLRCSSQSGHNTVSWYQQALGQGPQFIFQYYREEENGRGNFPPRFSGLQFPNYSSELNVNALELDDSALYLCASAPGQGFLNYGYTFGSGTRLTVV.